The 13 T cell receptor beta chains in this list originate from one sample, sequenced in a study of long-term antiretroviral therapy in people with HIV (dated by TCRdb to between 2021 and 2023). The immunoSEQ hsTCRB v3.0 assay was used at survey level resolution to sequence the TRB variable region. Here the immuneACCESS table is served through TCRdb, limited to in-frame sequences with V and J called. Missing clones are a known gap in these copies; in checked studies unresolved V genes cover under half, and the rest lacks a known reason. The sample has roughly 25,000 clones on record, roughly 80% of them singletons. The ten most abundant clones make up more than 9.5% of the sample. Sequencing was performed on unsorted PBMCs, taken 2.1 years after starting antiretroviral therapy. The receptors originated from a young man with HIV.

This chain joins TRBV5-1 and TRBJ2-1; D remains ambiguous. The CDR3 contains 13 residues. Germline CDR1 reads SGHRS; CDR2 reads YFSETQ. V was trimmed by 1 base and J by 8 bases, leaving 10 bases between them. The CDR3 DNA is TGCGCCAGCAGCTTGAAGGCAGGCTATGAGCAGTTCTTC. Protein product: CASSLKAGYEQFF.

The genes are TRBV19 and TRBJ2-2; TRBD2 agrees at 12 bases. The CDR3 consists of 17 residues. Trimming at V came to 7 bases and at J to 7 bases, leaving 13 bases not matched to a gene. Germline CDR1 reads LNHDA; CDR2 reads SQIVND (reference sequence). The CDR3 region has the DNA TGTGCCAGTACGGGACTGACTAGCGGGAGCATGGACGGGGAGCTGTTTTTT. Translation: CASTGLTSGSMDGELFF.

This clone is a singleton in its sample. The chain recombines TRBV30 with TRBJ1-1; D may be TRBD1 (6 bases). V lost 0 bases and J 0 bases, leaving 11 bases between the germline ends. This CDR3 is built from 15 residues. Germline assignment: CDR1 GTSNPN and CDR2 SVGIG (reference sequence). CDR3: CAWSVQGRLNTEAFF. The CDR3 bases are TGTGCCTGGAGTGTACAGGGCAGACTGAACACTGAAGCTTTCTTT. The full variable domain, its missing parts supplied by reference TRBV30 and TRBJ1-1, is SQTIHQWPATLVQPVGSPLSLECTVEGTSNPNLYWYRQAAGRGLQLLFYSVGIGQISSEVPQNLSASRPQDRQFILSSKKLLLSDSGFYLCAWSVQGRLNTEAFFGQGTRLTVV.

The CDR3 protein is CASSIDAGANVLTF. As DNA, the CDR3 is TGTGCCAGTAGTATAGATGCTGGGGCCAACGTCCTGACTTTC. The V call is TRBV19, the J call TRBJ2-6; D unresolved. Trimming left V 0 bases short and J 2 bases short, with 2 bases between. CDR3 length equals 14 residues. Germline assignment: CDR1 LNHDA and CDR2 SQIVND (reference sequence).

CDR3 in amino acids: CASSLSFGTGLNYGYTF. CDR3 bases: TGTGCCAGCAGTTTATCGTTCGGGACAGGCCTGAACTATGGCTACACCTTC. The J gene is TRBJ1-2, the V gene TRBV27, with 8 positions matching TRBD1. The germline V gene encodes CDR1 MNHEY and CDR2 SMNVEV (reference sequence). Trimming cost V 0 bases and J 2 bases; bases outside gene matches: 8. The CDR3 has 17 residues.

The chain uses TRBV13 and TRBJ1-2; D is undetermined. V lost 2 bases and J lost 4, with 14 bases in between. This CDR3 has 15 residues. CDR1 PRHDT and CDR2 FYEKMQ come from the germline V gene (reference sequence). Here the CDR3 DNA reads TGTGCCAGCAGCTTATTCGGGGTGTTGGGCTATGGCTACACCTTC. This gives the protein CASSLFGVLGYGYTF.

The rearrangement joins TRBV5-1 to TRBJ2-7, with 7 bases matching TRBD2. CDR3 length: 19 residues. V gave up 4 bases and J gave up 4 bases; unmatched junction bases: 23. Per germline, CDR1 SGHRS and CDR2 YFSETQ. The chain's CDR3 is CASSPFAFRTSLGGYEQYF. The CDR3 DNA follows: TGCGCCAGCAGCCCTTTTGCATTCCGGACAAGTCTGGGGGGGTACGAGCAGTACTTC.

The CDR3 is CASSRTVGSTEAFF. CDR3 coding DNA: TGTGCCAGCAGCCGGACAGTGGGGAGCACTGAAGCTTTCTTT. The chain is built from TRBV7-6 and TRBJ1-1; perhaps TRBD1 as D (6 bases). The CDR3 loop spans 14 amino acids. The V gene's germline CDR1 is SGHVS and CDR2 FNYEAQ. The V end was cut by 5 bases, the J end by 4 bases, with 14 bases between.

This clone was observed a single time. The CDR3, as DNA: TGTGCCAGCAGGTCTTTCGGACTAGCGGGATCCTACGAGCAGTACTTC. As protein: CASRSFGLAGSYEQYF. V usage is TRBV28 and J usage is TRBJ2-7; 12 positions match TRBD2. CDR1 MDHEN and CDR2 SYDVKM come from the germline V gene. V was clipped by 6 bases and J by 1 base; unmatched bases: 7. The CDR3 consists of 16 residues.

In the case of this clone: Other DNA sequences in the same sample also yield this CDR3. The gene calls are TRBV5-4 and TRBJ1-1; possibly TRBD1 for D (6 bases). The length of the CDR3 is 15 residues. V gave up 0 bases and J gave up 2 bases, with 11 bases separating them. Germline loops: CDR1 SGHNT, CDR2 YYREEE (reference sequence). The CDR3 sequence is CASSLEGGVNTEAFF. The CDR3 DNA follows: TGTGCCAGCAGCTTGGAGGGGGGGGTAAACACTGAAGCTTTCTTT.

This clone has only a few counts. This rearrangement joins TRBV5-1 to TRBJ1-1; D unresolved. CDR1 is SGHRS, CDR2 YFSETQ, per germline. The CDR3 spans 15 residues. V was pared by 0 bases and J by 7 bases, with 16 bases between. CDR3: CASSLGAKITGEAFF. Written as DNA, the CDR3 is TGCGCCAGCAGCTTGGGTGCAAAGATCACTGGTGAAGCTTTCTTT.

The chain couples TRBV27 to TRBJ2-7; D is unresolved. This CDR3 has 13 amino acids. Trimming stripped 2 bases from V and 0 bases from J, with 5 bases between. In germline, CDR1 is MNHEY, CDR2 SMNVEV (reference sequence). CDR3 in amino acids: CASSLDSSYEQYF. CDR3 coding DNA: TGTGCCAGCAGTTTAGATAGCTCCTACGAGCAGTACTTC.

J is TRBJ1-6 and V is TRBV30; TRBD1 agrees at 8 bases. V lost 0 bases to trimming and J lost 6 bases; unmatched junction nucleotides: 4. Germline loops: CDR1 GTSNPN, CDR2 SVGIG (reference sequence). The CDR3 sequence is 15 residues long. The CDR3 coding sequence is TGTGCCTGGAGTGTAGGGACAGGAGCTAATTCACCCCTCCACTTT. Its translation is CAWSVGTGANSPLHF. Based on the CDR3 plus reference TRBV30 and TRBJ1-6, the full variable domain is SQTIHQWPATLVQPVGSPLSLECTVEGTSNPNLYWYRQAAGRGLQLLFYSVGIGQISSEVPQNLSASRPQDRQFILSSKKLLLSDSGFYLCAWSVGTGANSPLHFGNGTRLTVT.